These T cell receptor beta chains were read from a single sample in a study of cytomegalovirus exposure and HLA in healthy donors. Clones were sequenced by immunoSEQ multiplex PCR, and TCRdb holds only the in-frame ones, with some missing. The table records over 100,000 clones, 85% to 90% of them present only once. Sequenced input: PBMCs. The receptors originated from a woman aged 18-29 years in good health and CMV-seropositive. CDR3s include the opening cysteine and the closing phenylalanine or tryptophan. The D gene is left open where the match is weak.

TRBJ1-5,TRBD1,TRBV7-9,CASSHTTGAGNQPQHF
TRBJ1-5,TRBD1,TRBV7-2,CASSFGTGVSNQPQHF
TRBJ1-4,-,TRBV9,CASSEGQSLGEKLFF
TRBJ1-1,TRBD1,TRBV7-9,CASSSRQGVHTEAFF
TRBJ2-3,-,TRBV5-5,CASSLAGGDTQYF
TRBJ2-5,TRBD2,TRBV5-4,CASSSPSGSKVETQYF
TRBJ1-3,-,TRBV7-2,CASSLPRGSGNTIYF
TRBJ2-2,-,TRBV5-1,CASSLVRGNTGELFF
TRBJ1-4,TRBD1,TRBV6-1,CASSGPGTANEKLFF
TRBJ2-7,TRBD2,TRBV6-1,CASSGGGSGTYEQYF